What follows are 27 T cell receptor beta chains derived from one specimen sequenced in a study of T cell responses to AZD1222 COVID-19 vaccine. Data came from immunoSEQ multiplex PCR; TCRdb stores just in-frame clones and leaves some out. The sample records roughly 65,000 clones, approximately 87% being singletons. The material sequenced was peripheral blood, taken 28 days after the second AZD1222 dose. These receptors all come from an adult who received the AZD1222 COVID-19 vaccine.

The chain recombines TRBV11-1 with TRBJ2-3; the D is unclear. The CDR3 has 15 residues. Looked up from germline, CDR1 is SGHAT and CDR2 is FQDESV (reference sequence). Trimming shortened V by 5 bases and J by 2 bases, and 14 bases separated the two germline ends. CDR3 amino acids: CASSPVTGYTDTQYF. The CDR3 DNA is TGTGCCAGCAGCCCCGTCACCGGGTACACAGATACGCAGTATTTT.

The chain recombines TRBV12-3 or TRBV12-4 with TRBJ2-7; D not resolved. The CDR3 covers 12 residues. Between the trimmed V and J ends, which lost 6 bases and 0 bases, there was a span of 6 bases. CDR3 region: CASSSDSYEQYF. The CDR3 DNA sequence: TGTGCCAGCAGCTCGGACTCCTACGAGCAGTACTTC.

This chain uses TRBV10-3 with TRBJ1-1; 11 nucleotides agree with TRBD1. V was pared by 6 bases and J by 3 bases, with 9 bases of the junction left unmatched. CDR1 ENHRY and CDR2 SYGVKD come from the germline V gene. The CDR3 sequence is 16 residues long. The CDR3 DNA follows: TGTGCCATCAGAGGGACAGGGGGGGGCCTGGACACTGAAGCTTTCTTT. Amino acid sequence: CAIRGTGGGLDTEAFF.

The chain is built from TRBV12-3 or TRBV12-4 and TRBJ1-4, with D hard to call. V was cut by 3 bases and J by 7 bases, with 9 bases left in between. The CDR3 totals 13 residues. CDR3 sequence reads: CASSLAGTEKLFF. As DNA, the CDR3 is TGTGCCAGCAGTTTGGCAGGAACTGAAAAACTGTTTTTT.

The rearrangement uses TRBV11-2 and TRBJ2-7; the match to TRBD2 covers 13 bases. V was pared by 4 bases and J by 7 bases, with 7 bases of the junction left unmatched. This CDR3 is built from 15 residues. Germline CDR1 and CDR2: SGHAT and FQNNGV. The CDR3: CASSSGTSGMGEQYF. Written as DNA, the CDR3 is TGTGCCAGCAGCTCCGGGACTAGCGGGATGGGAGAGCAGTACTTC.

The chain uses TRBV5-1 and TRBJ1-1; tentative D call: TRBD1 (6 bases). V gave up 0 bases and J gave up 6 bases, with 15 bases separating them. The CDR3 extends over 15 amino acids. Germline V CDR1 and CDR2: SGHRS, YFSETQ. The CDR3 nucleotides read TGCGCCAGCAGCTTGGCCCGGGGGGCGGGAGCTGAAGCTTTCTTT. Amino acid sequence: CASSLARGAGAEAFF.

The chain carries TRBV18 and TRBJ1-1; D is unresolved. The V end lost 3 bases, the J end lost 0 bases, and 11 bases lay between the germline ends. The CDR3 is 15 residues long. The V gene's germline CDR1 is KGHSH and CDR2 LQKENI. The CDR3 DNA reads as TGTGCCAGCTCACCGATAGCCGGAATGAACACTGAAGCTTTCTTT. Translation gives CASSPIAGMNTEAFF.

The chain uses TRBV2 and TRBJ2-6; TRBD1 matches 7 bases. The CDR3 covers 15 residues. After removal of 6 bases from V and 0 bases from J, the junction contained 2 bases not matched to a gene. CDR1 SNHLY and CDR2 FYNNEI come from the germline V gene. The CDR3 is CASRDRNSGANVLTF. CDR3 in DNA: TGTGCCAGCAGGGACAGGAACTCTGGGGCCAACGTCCTGACTTTC.

The genes are TRBV19 and TRBJ1-1; D is possibly TRBD1 (5 bases). The germline V gene encodes CDR1 LNHDA and CDR2 SQIVND (reference sequence). V was cut by 4 bases and J by 0 bases, with 12 bases left in between. This CDR3 contains 15 residues. For the CDR3, the DNA is TGTGCCAGTAGTAGGGACGGCACTATGAACACTGAAGCTTTCTTT. Amino acid sequence: CASSRDGTMNTEAFF. Full variable domain (rest looked up from reference TRBV19 and TRBJ1-1): DGGITQSPKYLFRKEGQNVTLSCEQNLNHDAMYWYRQDPGQGLRLIYYSQIVNDFQKGDIAEGYSVSREKKESFPLTVTSAQKNPTAFYLCASSRDGTMNTEAFFGQGTRLTVV.

The J gene is TRBJ1-2, the V gene TRBV2, with TRBD1 identical over 7 bases. The junction had 5 bases not matched to a gene; V was cut back by 5 bases and J by 5 bases. This CDR3 spans 13 amino acids. Germline CDR1 is SNHLY and CDR2 is FYNNEI. CDR3 sequence (DNA): TGTGCCAGCAGTATCGGGACAGAGTATGGCTACACCTTC. Translated, it gives CASSIGTEYGYTF.

This clone has a single count. The V and J genes are TRBV5-1 and TRBJ2-7, with D tentatively TRBD2 (6 bases). Germline V gives CDR1 SGHRS, CDR2 YFSETQ. The germline V and J ends were trimmed by 0 bases and 1 base, with 14 bases remaining between them. The CDR3 totals 16 residues. The CDR3 reads CASSLDGSGLSYEQYF. For the CDR3, the DNA is TGCGCCAGCAGCTTGGATGGTAGCGGACTTTCCTACGAGCAGTACTTC.

This clone was seen once. The V gene is TRBV7-8, the J gene TRBJ1-1; tentative D call: TRBD1 (6 bases). This CDR3 contains 12 residues. Germline V gene lookup returns CDR1 SGHVS and CDR2 FQNEAQ. Trimming pared 3 bases from V and 11 bases from J, leaving 13 bases between. The CDR3 is CASSFRGGEAFF. The CDR3, as DNA: TGTGCCAGCAGCTTCAGGGGCGGTGAGGCTTTCTTT.

Only one count was recorded for this clone. The V call is TRBV19, the J call TRBJ2-1; 12 positions agree with TRBD2. J was trimmed by 8 bases and V by 3 bases; bases with no gene match: 5. The CDR3 totals 15 residues. Germline V gene lookup returns CDR1 LNHDA and CDR2 SQIVND (reference sequence). This CDR3 is CASSIRLAGGDEQFF. The CDR3 DNA sequence: TGTGCCAGTAGTATTCGCCTAGCGGGAGGGGATGAGCAGTTCTTC.

The V and J genes are TRBV5-1 and TRBJ2-7; TRBD2 matches 12 bases. The CDR3 is made up of 13 amino acids. In germline, CDR1 is SGHRS, CDR2 YFSETQ. V dropped 5 bases and J dropped 6; count of bases not matched to a gene: 3. CDR3 sequence: CASRLAGGREQYF. CDR3 nucleotides: TGCGCCAGCAGACTAGCGGGAGGCCGCGAGCAGTACTTC.

The chain joins TRBV5-1 to TRBJ2-3; D perhaps matches TRBD2 (6 bases). Germline CDR1 reads SGHRS; CDR2 reads YFSETQ. The CDR3 totals 15 residues. V was clipped by 0 bases and J by 3 bases, with 11 bases between them. CDR3 loop: CASSLGGDGTDTQYF. In DNA form, the CDR3 reads TGCGCCAGCAGCTTGGGCGGGGACGGAACAGATACGCAGTATTTT.

The rearrangement joins TRBV7-6 to TRBJ2-5; D unclear. The CDR3 is 13 amino acids. Germline V gene sequence: CDR1 SGHVS, CDR2 FNYEAQ. V gave up 6 bases and J gave up 5 bases, with 13 bases separating them. For the CDR3, the DNA is TGTGCCAGCAGTAGGGTAACTAAGGAGACCCAGTACTTC. It is translated as CASSRVTKETQYF. The variable domain in full, with the rest retrieved from reference TRBV7-6 and TRBJ2-5, is GAGVSQSPRYKVTKRGQDVALRCDPISGHVSLYWYRQALGQGPEFLTYFNYEAQQDKSGLPNDRFSAERPEGSISTLTIQRTEQRDSAMYRCASSRVTKETQYFGPGTRLLVL.

The rearrangement joins TRBV5-4 to TRBJ2-7; perhaps TRBD2 as D (6 bases). V lost 4 bases, J lost 6 bases, and 17 bases lay in between. This CDR3 comprises 14 residues. The germline CDR1 and CDR2 sequences are SGHNT and YYREEE (reference sequence). This CDR3 reads CASSTGTPAGEQYF. DNA for the CDR3: TGTGCCAGCAGCACCGGGACTCCCGCCGGCGAGCAGTACTTC. The full variable domain, with the rest looked up from reference TRBV5-4 and TRBJ2-7, is ETGVTQSPTHLIKTRGQQVTLRCSSQSGHNTVSWYQQALGQGPQFIFQYYREEENGRGNFPPRFSGLQFPNYSSELNVNALELDDSALYLCASSTGTPAGEQYFGPGTRLTVT.

The chain is built from TRBV6-5 and TRBJ1-3; possibly TRBD1 for D (6 bases). This CDR3 spans 15 amino acids. Germline CDR1 MNHEY, CDR2 SVGAGI. V was clipped by 0 bases and J by 3 bases, with 9 bases between them. CDR3 region: CASSYSGGLGNTIYF. CDR3 coding DNA: TGTGCCAGCAGTTACTCCGGGGGGCTTGGAAACACCATATATTTT.

The J gene is TRBJ2-1, the V gene TRBV27; no clear D gene. The CDR3 has 11 amino acids. Trimming removed 3 bases at V and 8 bases at J, with 5 bases between. Germline values: CDR1 MNHEY, CDR2 SMNVEV (reference sequence). DNA for the CDR3: TGTGCCAGCAGTTTTTACGATGAGCAGTTCTTC. This sequence encodes CASSFYDEQFF.

This chain joins TRBV19 and TRBJ1-5; TRBD1 agrees at 7 bases. The CDR3 contains 14 residues. The ends lost 7 bases at V and 1 base at J; junction bases unmatched: 4. Germline CDR1 LNHDA, CDR2 SQIVND (reference sequence). In DNA, the CDR3 is TGTGCCAGTACCACGGGACAGAGCAATCAGCCCCAGCATTTT. Amino acid sequence: CASTTGQSNQPQHF.

The rearrangement joins TRBV7-9 to TRBJ1-1; the D is unclear. The CDR3 consists of 10 residues. Germline CDR1 SEHNR, CDR2 FQNEAQ (reference sequence). Trimming pared 2 bases from V and 6 bases from J, leaving 1 base between. The CDR3 DNA follows: TGTGCCAGCAGCTTATCTGAAGCTTTCTTT. It encodes CASSLSEAFF.

This sequence joins TRBV12-3 or TRBV12-4 and TRBJ1-6; D may be TRBD1 (6 bases). This CDR3 spans 13 amino acids. The V end was cut by 3 bases, the J end by 10 bases, with 10 bases between. The CDR3 region is CASSLTGRSPLHF. CDR3 nucleotide sequence: TGTGCCAGCAGTTTGACAGGTCGATCACCCCTCCACTTT.

J is TRBJ2-5 and V is TRBV7-8; the match to TRBD2 covers 7 bases. CDR3 length equals 15 residues. The germline CDR1 and CDR2 sequences are SGHVS and FQNEAQ. Trimming cost V 3 bases and J 7 bases; bases outside gene matches: 11. CDR3 bases: TGTGCCAGCAGCTTGGCGAGCGGGGCGCAGGGGACCCAGTACTTC. Its protein product is CASSLASGAQGTQYF.

The rearrangement links TRBV14 to TRBJ1-2; tentative D call: TRBD1 (5 bases). The CDR3 has 12 residues. The germline CDR1 and CDR2 sequences are SGHDN and FVKESK. The V and J ends lost 1 base and 8 bases respectively, with 8 bases between them. The DNA of the CDR3 is TGTGCCAGCAGCCAAGCCGGGGGAGGCTACACCTTC. Translation: CASSQAGGGYTF.

The genes are TRBV13 and TRBJ2-3; the match to TRBD2 covers 11 bases. The CDR3 runs 16 residues. Trimming removed 2 bases from V and 5 bases from J; junction bases left unmatched: 6. The germline V gene has CDR1 PRHDT and CDR2 FYEKMQ (reference sequence). The CDR3 loop is CASSLMLAGGVDTQYF. The CDR3 DNA reads as TGTGCCAGCAGCTTAATGCTAGCGGGAGGAGTAGATACGCAGTATTTT.

The chain uses TRBV7-2 and TRBJ1-2; D not certain. The CDR3 contains 13 residues. V was cut by 5 bases and J by 8 bases, with 15 bases left in between. Germline CDR1 is SGHTA and CDR2 is FQGNSA. The CDR3 loop is CASSGSPSGGYTF. The CDR3 coding sequence is TGTGCCAGCAGCGGGTCTCCATCGGGGGGCTACACCTTC.

The rearrangement links TRBV7-8 to TRBJ1-1; D is undetermined. The CDR3 is 13 amino acids. Deletions cut 2 bases from V and 7 bases from J, with 11 bases between. Germline assignment: CDR1 SGHVS and CDR2 FQNEAQ. DNA for the CDR3: TGTGCCAGCAGCTTATCCCCCGGGCATGAAGCTTTCTTT. Residues: CASSLSPGHEAFF.